Described below is a single T cell receptor (beta chain) sequence and its context. Germline CDR1 reads LNHNV; CDR2 reads YYDKDF (reference sequence). Trimming shortened V by 6 bases and J by 4 bases, and 21 bases separated the two germline ends. The CDR3 extends over 16 amino acids. The data are from a study of blood T cell repertoires in COVID-19. Repertoires were generated with immunoSEQ multiplex PCR, while TCRdb's copy carries only in-frame clones and drops some. The repertoire holds over 300,000 clones, with 90% as singletons. Sequenced input: peripheral blood. The chain joins TRBV15 to TRBJ1-2; D possibly corresponds to TRBD1 (5 bases). The clonotype was recovered from a man between 18 and 29 years old with active or convalescent COVID-19. CDR3 residues: CATRNGGAGWVYGYTF. CDR3 coding DNA: TGTGCCACCAGGAATGGTGGGGCAGGGTGGGTCTATGGCTACACCTTC. The full variable domain, with the rest looked up from reference TRBV15 and TRBJ1-2, is DAMVIQNPRYQVTQFGKPVTLSCSQTLNHNVMYWYQQKSSQAPKLLFHYYDKDFNNEADTPDNFQSRRPNTSFCFLDIRSPGLGDTAMYLCATRNGGAGWVYGYTFGSGTRLTVV.